This TCR beta chain derives from a study of technical replicates of blood from a few donors. A few counts support this clone. Germline V gene sequence: CDR1 MNHEY, CDR2 SMNVEV (reference sequence). The ends were cut back, 6 bases at V and 7 bases at J, with 9 bases in the middle. The CDR3 contains 12 residues. Only in-frame clones appear in the TCRdb table, and some are missing; sequencing was by immunoSEQ multiplex PCR. The table records approximately 70,000 clones, about 95% of them present only once. The sequence was collected from a human donor in good health. The chain combines TRBV27 with TRBJ1-4; no clear D gene. The material sequenced was T cells isolated from PBMCs. DNA of the CDR3: TGTGCCAGCAGCACCCGGGGTGAAAAACTGTTTTTT. Protein: CASSTRGEKLFF.